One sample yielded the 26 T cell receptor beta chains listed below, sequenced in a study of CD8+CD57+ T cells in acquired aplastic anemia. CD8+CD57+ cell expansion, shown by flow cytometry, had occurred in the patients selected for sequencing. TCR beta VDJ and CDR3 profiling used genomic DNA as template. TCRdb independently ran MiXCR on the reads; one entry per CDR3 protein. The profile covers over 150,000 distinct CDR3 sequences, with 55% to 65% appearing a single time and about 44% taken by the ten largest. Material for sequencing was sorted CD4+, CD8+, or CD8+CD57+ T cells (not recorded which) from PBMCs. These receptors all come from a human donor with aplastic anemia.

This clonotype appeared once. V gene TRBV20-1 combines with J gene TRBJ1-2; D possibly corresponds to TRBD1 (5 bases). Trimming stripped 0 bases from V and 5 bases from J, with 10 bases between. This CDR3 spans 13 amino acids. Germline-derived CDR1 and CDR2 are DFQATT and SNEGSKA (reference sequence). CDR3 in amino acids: CSAREGQKYGYTF. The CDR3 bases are TGCAGTGCTAGAGAGGGGCAGAAATATGGCTACACCTTC.

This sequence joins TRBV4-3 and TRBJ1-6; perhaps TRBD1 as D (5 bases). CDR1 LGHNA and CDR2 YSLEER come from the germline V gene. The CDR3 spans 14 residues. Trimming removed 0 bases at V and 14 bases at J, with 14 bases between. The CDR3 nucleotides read TGCGCCAGCAGCCAAGAGGGCAGGGCAGAGGCCCTCCACTTT. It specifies CASSQEGRAEALHF.

CDR3 DNA: TGCGCCAGCAGCTTTGCAGGTGGGGAGCAGTACTTC. This translates into CASSFAGGEQYF. This sequence joins TRBV5-1 and TRBJ2-7, with D unresolved. The V gene lost 2 bases and the J gene lost 7 bases, with 10 bases spanning the gap. The CDR3 has 12 amino acids. Germline CDR1 SGHRS, CDR2 YFSETQ.

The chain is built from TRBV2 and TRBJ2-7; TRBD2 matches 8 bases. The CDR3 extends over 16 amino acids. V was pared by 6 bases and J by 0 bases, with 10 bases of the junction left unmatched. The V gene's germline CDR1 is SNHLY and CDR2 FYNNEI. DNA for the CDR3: TGTGCCAGCAGCGCTATGACACTAGCGGACTCCTACGAGCAGTACTTC. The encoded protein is CASSAMTLADSYEQYF. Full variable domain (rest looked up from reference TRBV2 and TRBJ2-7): EPEVTQTPSHQVTQMGQEVILRCVPISNHLYFYWYRQILGQKVEFLVSFYNNEISEKSEIFDDQFSVERPDGSNFTLKIRSTKLEDSAMYFCASSAMTLADSYEQYFGPGTRLTVT.

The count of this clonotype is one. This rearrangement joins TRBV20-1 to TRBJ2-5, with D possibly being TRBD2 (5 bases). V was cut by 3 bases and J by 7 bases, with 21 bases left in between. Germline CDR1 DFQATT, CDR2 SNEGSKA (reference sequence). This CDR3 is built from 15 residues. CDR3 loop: CSASASLLASGTQYF. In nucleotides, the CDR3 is TGCAGTGCTAGCGCGTCCCTCCTAGCTTCGGGGACCCAGTACTTC.

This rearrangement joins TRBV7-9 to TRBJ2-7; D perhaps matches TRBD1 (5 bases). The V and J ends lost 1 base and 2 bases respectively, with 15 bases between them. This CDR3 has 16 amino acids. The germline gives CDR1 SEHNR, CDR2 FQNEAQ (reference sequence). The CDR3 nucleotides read TGTGCCAGCAGCTTAGATTCGATAGGGGCCGCCTACGAGCAGTACTTC. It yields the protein CASSLDSIGAAYEQYF.

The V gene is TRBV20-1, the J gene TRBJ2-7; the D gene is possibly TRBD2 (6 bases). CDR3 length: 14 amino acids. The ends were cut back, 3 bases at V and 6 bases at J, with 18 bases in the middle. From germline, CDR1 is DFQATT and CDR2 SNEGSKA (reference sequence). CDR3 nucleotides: TGCAGTGCTAGGATACCCGGGGGTGTCCTCGAGCAGTACTTC. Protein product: CSARIPGGVLEQYF.

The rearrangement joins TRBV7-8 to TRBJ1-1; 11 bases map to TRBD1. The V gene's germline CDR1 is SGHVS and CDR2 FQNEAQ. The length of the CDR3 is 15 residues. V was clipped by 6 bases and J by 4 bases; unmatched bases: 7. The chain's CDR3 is CASRQAGTGGTEAFF. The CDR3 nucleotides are TGTGCCAGCAGGCAGGCCGGGACAGGGGGCACTGAAGCTTTCTTT.

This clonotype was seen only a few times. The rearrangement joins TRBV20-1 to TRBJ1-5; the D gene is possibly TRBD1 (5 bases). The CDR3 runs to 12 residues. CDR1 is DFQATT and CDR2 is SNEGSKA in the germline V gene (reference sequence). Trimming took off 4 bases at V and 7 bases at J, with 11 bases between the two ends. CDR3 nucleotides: TGCAGTGCTACGAGTAGGGGCCAGCCCCAGCATTTT. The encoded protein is CSATSRGQPQHF.

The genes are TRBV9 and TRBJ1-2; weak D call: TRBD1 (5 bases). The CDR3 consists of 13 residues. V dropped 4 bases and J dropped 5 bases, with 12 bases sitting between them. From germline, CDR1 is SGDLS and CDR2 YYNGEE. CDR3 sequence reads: CASSPGTDYGYTF. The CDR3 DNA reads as TGTGCCAGCAGCCCCGGGACGGATTATGGCTACACCTTC.

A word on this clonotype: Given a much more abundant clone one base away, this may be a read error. CDR3 DNA sequence: TGCAGCGTTGAGGCGTGCAGAAATCAGCCCCAGCATTTT. It specifies CSVEACRNQPQHF. The chain carries TRBV29-1 and TRBJ1-5; D is unresolved. The length of the CDR3 is 13 residues. The germline CDR1 and CDR2 sequences are SQVTM and ANQGSEA. Deletions cut 3 bases from V and 4 bases from J, with 10 bases between.

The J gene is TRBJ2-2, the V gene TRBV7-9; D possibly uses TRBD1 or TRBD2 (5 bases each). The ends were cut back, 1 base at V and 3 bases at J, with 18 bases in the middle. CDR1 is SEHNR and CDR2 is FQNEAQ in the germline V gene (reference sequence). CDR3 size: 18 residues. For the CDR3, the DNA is TGTGCCAGCAGCTTAGGAGGGGTTAGCCCGCATTACACCGGGGAGCTGTTTTTT. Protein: CASSLGGVSPHYTGELFF. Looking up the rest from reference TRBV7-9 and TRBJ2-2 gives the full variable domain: DTGVSQNPRHKITKRGQNVTFRCDPISEHNRLYWYRQTLGQGPEFLTYFQNEAQLEKSRLLSDRFSAERPKGSFSTLEIQRTEQGDSAMYLCASSLGGVSPHYTGELFFGEGSRLTVL.

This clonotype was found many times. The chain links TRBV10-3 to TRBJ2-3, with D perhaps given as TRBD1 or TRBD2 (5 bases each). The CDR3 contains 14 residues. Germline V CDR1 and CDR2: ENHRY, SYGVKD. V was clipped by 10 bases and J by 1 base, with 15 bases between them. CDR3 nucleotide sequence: TGTGCCAGCAACCGGGACGAAGGCACAGATACGCAGTATTTT. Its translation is CASNRDEGTDTQYF.

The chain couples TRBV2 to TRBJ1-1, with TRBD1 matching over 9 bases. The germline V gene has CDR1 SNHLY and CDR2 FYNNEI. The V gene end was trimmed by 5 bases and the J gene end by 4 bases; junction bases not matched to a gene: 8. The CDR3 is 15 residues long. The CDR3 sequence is CASSSLWGQGTEAFF. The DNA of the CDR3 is TGTGCCAGCAGTTCCCTCTGGGGACAGGGCACTGAAGCTTTCTTT.

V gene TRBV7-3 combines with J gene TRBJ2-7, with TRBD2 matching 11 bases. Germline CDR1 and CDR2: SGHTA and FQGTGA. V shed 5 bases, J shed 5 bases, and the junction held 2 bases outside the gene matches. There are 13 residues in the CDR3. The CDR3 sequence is CASSLGLADEQYF. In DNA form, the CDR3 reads TGTGCCAGCAGCCTGGGACTAGCGGACGAGCAGTACTTC.

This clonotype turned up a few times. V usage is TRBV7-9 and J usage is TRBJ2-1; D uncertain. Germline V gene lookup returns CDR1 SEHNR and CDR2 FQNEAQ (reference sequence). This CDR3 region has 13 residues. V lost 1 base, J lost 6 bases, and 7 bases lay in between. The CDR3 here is CASSLVARNEQFF. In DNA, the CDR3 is TGTGCCAGCAGCTTAGTGGCTCGCAATGAGCAGTTCTTC.

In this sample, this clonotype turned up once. CDR3 protein: CASSLRLANSYEQYF. In DNA, the CDR3 is TGTGCCAGCAGCTTGAGACTAGCGAACTCCTACGAGCAGTACTTC. The chain recombines TRBV7-2 with TRBJ2-7; 8 bases fit TRBD2. The CDR3 loop spans 15 amino acids. Germline V lookup: CDR1 SGHTA, CDR2 FQGNSA. V was pared by 3 bases and J by 0 bases, with 4 bases of the junction left unmatched.

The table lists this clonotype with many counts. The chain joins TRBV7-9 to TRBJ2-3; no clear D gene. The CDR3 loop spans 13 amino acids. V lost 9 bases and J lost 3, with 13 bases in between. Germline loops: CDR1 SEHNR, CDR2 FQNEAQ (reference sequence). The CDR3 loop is CASNPLGTDTQYF. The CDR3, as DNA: TGTGCCAGTAATCCTCTGGGGACAGATACGCAGTATTTT. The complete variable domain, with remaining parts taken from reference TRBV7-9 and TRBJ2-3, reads DTGVSQNPRHKITKRGQNVTFRCDPISEHNRLYWYRQTLGQGPEFLTYFQNEAQLEKSRLLSDRFSAERPKGSFSTLEIQRTEQGDSAMYLCASNPLGTDTQYFGPGTRLTVL.

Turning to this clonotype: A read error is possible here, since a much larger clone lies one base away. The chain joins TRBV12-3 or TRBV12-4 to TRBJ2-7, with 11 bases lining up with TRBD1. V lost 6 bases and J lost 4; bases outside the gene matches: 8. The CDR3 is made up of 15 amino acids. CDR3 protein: CASRDGTGGWYEQYF. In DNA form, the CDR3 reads TGTGCCAGCAGGGATGGGACAGGGGGTTGGTACGAGCAGTACTTC.

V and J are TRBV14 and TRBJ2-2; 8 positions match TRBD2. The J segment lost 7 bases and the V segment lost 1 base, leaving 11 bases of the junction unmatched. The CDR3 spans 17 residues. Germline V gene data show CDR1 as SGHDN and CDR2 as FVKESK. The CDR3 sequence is CASSQVGLAGLGGELFF. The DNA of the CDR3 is TGTGCCAGCAGCCAAGTTGGACTAGCCGGGTTGGGCGGGGAGCTGTTTTTT. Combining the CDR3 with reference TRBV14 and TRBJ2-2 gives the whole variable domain EAGVTQFPSHSVIEKGQTVTLRCDPISGHDNLYWYRRVMGKEIKFLLHFVKESKQDESGMPNNRFLAERTGGTYSTLKVQPAELEDSGVYFCASSQVGLAGLGGELFFGEGSRLTVL.

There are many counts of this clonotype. The CDR3 DNA reads as TGCGCCAGCAGTGAGGGCAGGGGATACGAGCAGTACTTC. Translation: CASSEGRGYEQYF. This sequence joins TRBV10-1 and TRBJ2-7; TRBD1 is a possible D gene (6 bases). The CDR3 spans 13 residues. Deletions cut 2 bases from V and 4 bases from J, with 9 bases between. Germline CDR1 and CDR2: WNHNN and SYGVQD (reference sequence).

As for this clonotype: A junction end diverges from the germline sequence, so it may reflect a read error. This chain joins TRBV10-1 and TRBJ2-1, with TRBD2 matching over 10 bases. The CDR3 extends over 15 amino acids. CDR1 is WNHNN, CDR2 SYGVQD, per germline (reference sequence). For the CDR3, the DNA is TGCGTCAGCAGCTCAAGCGGGGGGGTTTACGATGAGCAGTTCTTC. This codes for CVSSSSGGVYDEQFF.

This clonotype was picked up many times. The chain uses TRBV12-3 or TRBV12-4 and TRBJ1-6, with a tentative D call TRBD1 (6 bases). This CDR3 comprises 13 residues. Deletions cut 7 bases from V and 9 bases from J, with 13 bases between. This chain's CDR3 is CASNGGLSSPLHF. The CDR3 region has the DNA TGTGCCAGCAACGGGGGGCTCTCTTCACCCCTCCACTTT.

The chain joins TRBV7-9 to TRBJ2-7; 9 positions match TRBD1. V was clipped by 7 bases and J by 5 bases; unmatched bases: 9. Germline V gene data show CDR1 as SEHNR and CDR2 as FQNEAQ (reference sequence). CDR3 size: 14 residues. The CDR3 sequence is CASILAGTGNEQYF. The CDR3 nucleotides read TGTGCCAGCATCCTGGCCGGGACAGGGAACGAGCAGTACTTC. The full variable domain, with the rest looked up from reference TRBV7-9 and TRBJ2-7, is DTGVSQNPRHKITKRGQNVTFRCDPISEHNRLYWYRQTLGQGPEFLTYFQNEAQLEKSRLLSDRFSAERPKGSFSTLEIQRTEQGDSAMYLCASILAGTGNEQYFGPGTRLTVT.

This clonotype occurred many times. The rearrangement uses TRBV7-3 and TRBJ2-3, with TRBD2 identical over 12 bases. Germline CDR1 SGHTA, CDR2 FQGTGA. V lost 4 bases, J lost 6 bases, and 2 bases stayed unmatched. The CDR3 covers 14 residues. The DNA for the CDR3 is TGTGCCAGCAGCTCTAGCGGGGGGGGGGATACGCAGTATTTT. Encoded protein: CASSSSGGGDTQYF.

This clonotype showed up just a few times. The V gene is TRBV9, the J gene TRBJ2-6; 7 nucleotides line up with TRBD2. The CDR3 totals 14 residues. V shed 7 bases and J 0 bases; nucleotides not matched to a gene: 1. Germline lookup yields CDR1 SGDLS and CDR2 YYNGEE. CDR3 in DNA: TGTGCCAGCGGGGGGGGCTCTGGGGCCAACGTCCTGACTTTC. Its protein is CASGGGSGANVLTF. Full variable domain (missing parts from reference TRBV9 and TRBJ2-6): DSGVTQTPKHLITATGQRVTLRCSPRSGDLSVYWYQQSLDQGLQFLIQYYNGEERAKGNILERFSAQQFPDLHSELNLSSLELGDSALYFCASGGGSGANVLTFGAGSRLTVL.